Listed below are T cell receptor beta chains from one sample, sequenced in a study of Ad26.COV2.S vaccination and SARS-CoV-2 variants. Profiled with immunoSEQ multiplex PCR; TCRdb holds only in-frame clones, not every one. The data hold some 340,000 clones, with about 82% observed a single time. The input for sequencing was peripheral blood, taken in a trial of Ad26.COV2.S vaccine versus placebo. The receptors were gathered from a person aged 18 to 59 who received the Ad26.COV2.S COVID-19 vaccine or a placebo. CDR3s include the opening cysteine and the closing phenylalanine or tryptophan. D genes are given only for firm matches. Only some rows state a clone size, as once, few, many or a class for expanded clones.

TRBD1	NA	TRBJ1-2	TRBV5-1	TGCGCCAGCAGCCAGGACGGGACAGGTACTAACTATGGCTACACCTTC	CASSQDGTGTNYGYTF
NA	NA	TRBJ1-2	TRBV19	TGTGCCAGTAGTATAGATAGGCAGAACTATGGCTACACCTTC	CASSIDRQNYGYTF
NA	NA	TRBJ1-6	TRBV5-1	TGCGCCAGCAGCCTGGCCGGCCAATGGCCCCTCCACTTT	CASSLAGQWPLHF
NA	NA	TRBJ1-2	TRBV18	TGTGCCAGCTCACCGGGGCAGGGCAGCTATGGCTACACCTTC	CASSPGQGSYGYTF
NA	NA	TRBJ2-3	TRBV27	TGTGCCAGCAGTCCGATACTGGGCACAGATACGCAGTATTTT	CASSPILGTDTQYF
NA	NA	TRBJ1-1	TRBV5-4	TGTGCCAGCAGCTTGTCTAGTAACACTGAAGCTTTCTTT	CASSLSSNTEAFF
NA	NA	TRBJ2-7	TRBV6-5	TGTGCCAGCAGTTATTCACCAGGGGGTAGCGGCGAGCAGTACTTC	CASSYSPGGSGEQYF
TRBD2	NA	TRBJ2-3	TRBV5-1	TGCGCCAGCAGCTCCGCCGGACTAGCGGGGGGGCTGATTGGCACAGATACGCAGTATTTT	CASSSAGLAGGLIGTDTQYF
NA	NA	TRBJ1-1	TRBV18	TGTGCCAGCTCACCGGGAACTGGCAGGGGAATAACTGAAGCTTTCTTT	CASSPGTGRGITEAFF
NA	NA	TRBJ2-7	TRBV7-9	TGTGCCAGCAGCTCATATATCGGTGCGGGGGCAAGGGACCTCGAGCAGTACTTC	CASSSYIGAGARDLEQYF
TRBD1	few	TRBJ1-2	TRBV5-6	TGTGCCAGCTCCGGACAGGGTGGCTACACCTTC	CASSGQGGYTF
NA	once	TRBJ2-7	TRBV4-1	TGCGCCAGCAGCCAAGCTCCCTCACAGGGGGGGTCCTACGAGCAGTACTTC	CASSQAPSQGGSYEQYF
TRBD1	NA	TRBJ2-7	TRBV27	TGTGCCAGCGCCCGGGACAGGGTTTACGAGCAGTACTTC	CASARDRVYEQYF
TRBD1	NA	TRBJ2-1	TRBV6-5	TGTGCCAGCAGCCCCCGCGAGGGGACAGGGGTGAGGCAGTTCTTC	CASSPREGTGVRQFF
TRBD1	NA	TRBJ2-7	TRBV3-1/TRBV3-2	TGTGCCAGCAGCTTACGGACAGGGAACTACGAGCAGTACTTC	CASSLRTGNYEQYF
NA	NA	TRBJ2-7	TRBV28	TGTGCCAGCAGTTTCGCCGGGAGCTCCTACGAGCAGTACTTC	CASSFAGSSYEQYF
TRBD1	once	TRBJ2-3	TRBV28	TGTGCCAGCAGTTTTTGGGACAGGGGGCGAGATACGCAGTATTTT	CASSFWDRGRDTQYF
NA	NA	TRBJ2-1	TRBV9	TGTGCCAGCAGCGTAGATCGCTACAATGAGCAGTTCTTC	CASSVDRYNEQFF
NA	NA	TRBJ1-5	TRBV2	TGTGCCAGCAGGTACAGGGACGGTAGGCATCAGCCCCAGCATTTT	CASRYRDGRHQPQHF
TRBD1	NA	TRBJ1-1	TRBV6-5	TGTGCCAGCAACGCAGGGGGCTTCCCTGAAGCTTTCTTT	CASNAGGFPEAFF
NA	NA	TRBJ2-2	TRBV28	TGTGCCAGCAGTTCCCCCGCAGGGCGGGGCGGGGAGCTGTTTTTT	CASSSPAGRGGELFF
NA	NA	TRBJ1-2	TRBV11-2	TGTGCCAGCAGCTCCCCGGGAGGGGTCAAATTCTATGGCTACACCTTC	CASSSPGGVKFYGYTF
TRBD1	few	TRBJ1-2	TRBV6-6	TGTGCCAGCAGTCCTGGACAGGTTTATGGCTACACCTTC	CASSPGQVYGYTF
NA	NA	TRBJ1-3	TRBV7-2	TGTGCCAGCAGCTCGCAGACAGGCGGAAACACCATATATTTT	CASSSQTGGNTIYF
NA	NA	TRBJ1-5	TRBV5-6	TGTGCCAGCAGCTTGCAGGGAAGGGTGGCAAATCAGCCCCAGCATTTT	CASSLQGRVANQPQHF
NA	few	TRBJ1-1	TRBV6-5	TGTGCCAGCAGTTACGCAGGTGAAGCTTTCTTT	CASSYAGEAFF
TRBD1	NA	TRBJ1-4	TRBV28	TGTGCCAGCAGTTTATCCACCGGGACAGAGGGATTTTTT	CASSLSTGTEGFF
NA	NA	TRBJ1-2	TRBV7-8	TGTGCCAGCAGCTTGGAGGGGGGACTTTTTGGCTACACCTTC	CASSLEGGLFGYTF
TRBD1	few	TRBJ1-2	TRBV28	TGTGCCAGCAGTTTTATCCGGACAGGGGTCGGTGGCTACACCTTC	CASSFIRTGVGGYTF
NA	NA	TRBJ2-1	TRBV5-4	TGTGCCAGCAGCTTGCGGTCATCCTTGCCCGATGAGCAGTTCTTC	CASSLRSSLPDEQFF
TRBD2	NA	TRBJ2-3	TRBV3-1/TRBV3-2	TGTGCCAGCAGCCAGTACGGGGGGGCCACAGATACGCAGTATTTT	CASSQYGGATDTQYF
NA	NA	TRBJ1-3	TRBV18	TGTGCCAGCTCACCACCGAACAGGGAAGGAAACACCATATATTTT	CASSPPNREGNTIYF
NA	few	TRBJ1-1	TRBV21-1	TGTGCCAGCAGCCACCGGGACAGGGACCGGGACACTGAAGCTTTCTTT	CASSHRDRDRDTEAFF
NA	once	TRBJ1-5	TRBV5-6	TGTGCCAGCAGCCTTCAGGGGCGGTCTCAGCATTTT	CASSLQGRSQHF
NA	NA	TRBJ2-1	TRBV5-1	TGCGCCAGCAGCTTGGGAGGGGGTATGAATGAGCAGTTCTTC	CASSLGGGMNEQFF
TRBD2	NA	TRBJ2-7	TRBV9	TGTGCCAGCAGCGCCCGGGACTACACATCCTACGAGCAGTACTTC	CASSARDYTSYEQYF
NA	NA	TRBJ2-1	TRBV27	TGTGCCAGCAGTTTATCCCGGGGATTCTACAATGAGCAGTTCTTC	CASSLSRGFYNEQFF
NA	NA	TRBJ2-7	TRBV5-1	TGCGCCAGCAGGCGGGGCAGCTCCTACGAGCAGTACTTC	CASRRGSSYEQYF
NA	NA	TRBJ1-3	TRBV6-5	TGTGCCAGCAGTACCCGCTGGTCCGGCGGAAACACCATATATTTT	CASSTRWSGGNTIYF
TRBD2	NA	TRBJ2-7	TRBV5-4	TGTGCCAGCAGCGCCGGACTAGCGTCAACCTACGAGCAGTACTTC	CASSAGLASTYEQYF
NA	few	TRBJ1-6	TRBV6-5	TGTGCGATCGGACAAGCCTATAATTCACCCCTCCACTTT	CAIGQAYNSPLHF
NA	NA	TRBJ2-7	TRBV14	TGTGCCAGCAGCCAAGCCCGGGGAGGGGGCTGGTACGAGCAGTACTTC	CASSQARGGGWYEQYF
NA	NA	TRBJ1-3	TRBV29-1	TGCAGCGGGTTACTCGCAGGGCTCTCTGGAAACACCATATATTTT	CSGLLAGLSGNTIYF
NA	NA	TRBJ2-2	TRBV6-6	TGTGCCAGCAGCCTAACGGCGCGGACTGGAACCGGGGAGCTGTTTTTT	CASSLTARTGTGELFF
NA	once	TRBJ2-1	TRBV5-1	TGCGCCTCGGCGAGTAGCTCCTACAATGAGCAGTTCTTC	CASASSSYNEQFF
NA	NA	TRBJ1-2	TRBV4-1	TGCGCCAGCAGCCAGGCCCCTTTGAGGGGAACTCCTAACTATGGCTACACCTTC	CASSQAPLRGTPNYGYTF
TRBD1	NA	TRBJ1-2	TRBV7-9	TGTGCCAGCGGACAGGGAGGTAACTATGGCTACACCTTC	CASGQGGNYGYTF
TRBD2	NA	TRBJ2-1	TRBV7-9	TGTGCCAGCAGCGCGACTAGCGGGGGGCTTTACAATGAGCAGTTCTTC	CASSATSGGLYNEQFF
TRBD1	NA	TRBJ2-2	TRBV11-3	TGTGCCAGCAGCTTAGGGACAGGGGCCGTCGGGGAGCTGTTTTTT	CASSLGTGAVGELFF
NA	NA	TRBJ1-4	TRBV5-6	TGTGCCAGCAGCTTGCGGGTGACTAATGAAAAACTGTTTTTT	CASSLRVTNEKLFF
TRBD1	NA	TRBJ1-6	TRBV27	TGTGCCAGCACGCGGGACAGTAGTTCACCCCTCCACTTT	CASTRDSSSPLHF
NA	NA	TRBJ2-5	TRBV5-5	TGTGCCAGCAGCCTCGGGACACCACAAGAGACCCAGTACTTC	CASSLGTPQETQYF
NA	NA	TRBJ2-1	TRBV9	TGTGCCAGCAGCGTAGGACAGTCCTACAATGAGCAGTTCTTC	CASSVGQSYNEQFF
NA	few	TRBJ1-2	TRBV6-5	TGTGCCAGCAGTCTTACGAAAGGGAACCACTATGGCTACACCTTC	CASSLTKGNHYGYTF
NA	NA	TRBJ2-1	TRBV2	TGTGCCAGCAGTGGCGGGACGGCCTACAATGAGCAGTTCTTC	CASSGGTAYNEQFF
TRBD1	NA	TRBJ1-6	TRBV5-1	TGCGCCAGCAGCTTTGACAGGGACGATTCACCCCTCCACTTT	CASSFDRDDSPLHF
NA	NA	TRBJ1-5	TRBV28	TGTGCCAGCAGTTTATCAGGGAGGCATCAGCCCCAGCATTTT	CASSLSGRHQPQHF
NA	NA	TRBJ2-7	TRBV11-2	TGTGCCAGCAGCCCTCTAGAGCGTAAGCAGTACTTC	CASSPLERKQYF